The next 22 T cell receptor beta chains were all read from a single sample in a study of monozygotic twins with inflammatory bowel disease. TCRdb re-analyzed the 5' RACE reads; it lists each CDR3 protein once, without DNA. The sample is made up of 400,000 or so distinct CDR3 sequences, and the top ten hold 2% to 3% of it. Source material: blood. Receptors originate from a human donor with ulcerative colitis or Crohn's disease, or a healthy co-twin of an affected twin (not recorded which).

CDR3 protein: CASSPRRGAYGYTF. J is TRBJ1-2 and V is TRBV12-3 or TRBV12-4. There are 14 residues in the CDR3.

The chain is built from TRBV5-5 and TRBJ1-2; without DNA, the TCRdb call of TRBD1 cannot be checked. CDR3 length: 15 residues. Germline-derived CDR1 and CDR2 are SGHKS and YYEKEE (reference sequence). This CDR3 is CASSLYPGQGAGYTF.

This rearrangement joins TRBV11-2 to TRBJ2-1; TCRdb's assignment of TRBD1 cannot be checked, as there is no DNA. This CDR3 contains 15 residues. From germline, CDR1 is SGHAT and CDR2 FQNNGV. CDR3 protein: CASSFQTGGYNEQFF.

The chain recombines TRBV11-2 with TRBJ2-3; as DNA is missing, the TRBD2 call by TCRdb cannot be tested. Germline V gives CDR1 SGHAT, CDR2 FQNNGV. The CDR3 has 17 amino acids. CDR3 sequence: CASNLGLAGAGADTQYF. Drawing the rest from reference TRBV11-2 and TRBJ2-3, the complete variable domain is EAGVAQSPRYKIIEKRQSVAFWCNPISGHATLYWYQQILGQGPKLLIQFQNNGVVDDSQLPKDRFSAERLKGVDSTLKIQPAKLEDSAVYLCASNLGLAGAGADTQYFGPGTRLTVL.

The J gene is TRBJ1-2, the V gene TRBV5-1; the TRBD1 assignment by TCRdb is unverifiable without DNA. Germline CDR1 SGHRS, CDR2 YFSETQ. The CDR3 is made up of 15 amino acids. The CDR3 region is CASSLESADWGGYTF. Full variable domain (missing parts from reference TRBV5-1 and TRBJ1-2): KAGVTQTPRYLIKTRGQQVTLSCSPISGHRSVSWYQQTPGQGLQFLFEYFSETQRNKGNFPGRFSGRQFSNSRSEMNVSTLELGDSALYLCASSLESADWGGYTFGSGTRLTVV.

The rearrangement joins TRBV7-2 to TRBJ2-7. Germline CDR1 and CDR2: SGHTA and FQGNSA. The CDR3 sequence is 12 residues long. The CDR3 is CASSKDPYEQYF.

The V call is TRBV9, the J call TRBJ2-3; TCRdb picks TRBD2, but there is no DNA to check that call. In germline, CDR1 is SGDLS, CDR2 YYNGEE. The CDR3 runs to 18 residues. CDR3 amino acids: CASSVRSSGGTSTDTQYF.

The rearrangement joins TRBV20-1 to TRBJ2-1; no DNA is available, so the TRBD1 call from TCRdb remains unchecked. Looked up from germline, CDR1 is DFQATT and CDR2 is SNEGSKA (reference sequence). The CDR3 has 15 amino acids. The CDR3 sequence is CSARDLRTVGDEQFF.

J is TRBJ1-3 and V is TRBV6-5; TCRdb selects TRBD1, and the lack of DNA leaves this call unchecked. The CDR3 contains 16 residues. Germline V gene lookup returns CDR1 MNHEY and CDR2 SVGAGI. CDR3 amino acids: CASSYTGTGSGNTIYF.

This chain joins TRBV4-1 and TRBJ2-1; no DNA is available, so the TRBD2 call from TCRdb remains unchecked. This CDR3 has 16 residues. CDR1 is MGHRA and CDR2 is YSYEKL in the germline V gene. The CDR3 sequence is CASSHRTSGGVNEQFF.

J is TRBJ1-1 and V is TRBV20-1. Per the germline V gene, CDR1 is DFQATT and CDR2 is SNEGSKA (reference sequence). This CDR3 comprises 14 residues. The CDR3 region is CSASTTEKNTEAFF.

The CDR3 reads CASSPPGIRTDTQYF. The chain uses TRBV4-2 and TRBJ2-3; TCRdb's D call, TRBD1, is unchecked because there is no DNA. CDR3 length: 15 amino acids. Germline CDR1 LGHNA, CDR2 YNFKEQ.

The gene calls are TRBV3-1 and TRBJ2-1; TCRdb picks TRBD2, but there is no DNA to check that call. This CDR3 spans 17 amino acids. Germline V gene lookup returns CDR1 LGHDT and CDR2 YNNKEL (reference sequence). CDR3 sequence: CASSQPGTSGGQDEQFF.

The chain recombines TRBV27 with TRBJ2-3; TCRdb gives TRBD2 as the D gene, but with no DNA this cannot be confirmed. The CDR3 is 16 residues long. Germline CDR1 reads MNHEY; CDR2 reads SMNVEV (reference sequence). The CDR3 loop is CASSLLAGGPGDTQYF.

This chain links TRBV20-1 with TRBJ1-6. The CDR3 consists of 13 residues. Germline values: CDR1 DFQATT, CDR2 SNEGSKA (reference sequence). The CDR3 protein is CSAREDGNSPLHF.

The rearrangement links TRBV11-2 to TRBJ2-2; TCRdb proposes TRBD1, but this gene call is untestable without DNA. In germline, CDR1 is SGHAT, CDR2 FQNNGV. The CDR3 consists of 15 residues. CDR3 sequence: CASSLQGAIPGELFF.

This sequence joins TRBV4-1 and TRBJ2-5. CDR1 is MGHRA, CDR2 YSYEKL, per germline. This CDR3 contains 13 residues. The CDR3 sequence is CASSQGHQETQYF.

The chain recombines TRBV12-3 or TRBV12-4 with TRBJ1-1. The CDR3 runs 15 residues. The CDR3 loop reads CASRPRGGMNTEAFF.

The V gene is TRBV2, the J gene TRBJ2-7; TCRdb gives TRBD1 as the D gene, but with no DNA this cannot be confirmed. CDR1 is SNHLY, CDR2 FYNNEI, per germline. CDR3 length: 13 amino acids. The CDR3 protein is CASSGQLNYEQYF.

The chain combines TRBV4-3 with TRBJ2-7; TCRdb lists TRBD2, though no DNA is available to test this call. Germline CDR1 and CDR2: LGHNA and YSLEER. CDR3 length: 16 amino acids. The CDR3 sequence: CASSQGLGAGEDEQYF.

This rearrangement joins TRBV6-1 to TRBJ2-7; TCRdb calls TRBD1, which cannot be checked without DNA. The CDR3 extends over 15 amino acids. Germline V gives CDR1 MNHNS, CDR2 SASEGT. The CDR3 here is CASSITGQGFYEQYF.

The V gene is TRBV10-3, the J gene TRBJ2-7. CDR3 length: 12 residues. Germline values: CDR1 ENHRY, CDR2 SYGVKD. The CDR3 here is CAISPGPYEQYF.